These 9 T cell receptor beta chains originate from one sample sequenced in a study of identical twins. TCRdb re-analysed the 5' RACE reads in MiXCR, keeping a single row per CDR3 protein. The sample lists 250,000 or so distinct CDR3 sequences, around 8.3% occurring once. This sample was also put to use in a study of yellow fever vaccine responses in identical twins.

Input material: CD8+ T cells sorted from blood. The source is a woman younger than 35 in good health.

This clonotype was counted a few times. The chain couples TRBV7-2 to TRBJ2-5; 10 bases line up with TRBD1. The CDR3 sequence is 13 residues long. CDR1 and CDR2 from the germline V gene are SGHTA and FQGNSA. V lost 5 bases to trimming and J lost 5 bases; unmatched junction nucleotides: 2. CDR3 coding DNA: TGTGCCAGCAGCGGGACAGGGGACGAGACCCAGTACTTC. This sequence encodes CASSGTGDETQYF.

The chain's CDR3 is CASSEKGDPKNIQYF. The CDR3 nucleotides read TGTGCCAGCAGTGAGAAGGGGGACCCCAAAAACATTCAGTACTTC. The chain carries TRBV28 and TRBJ2-4; D may be TRBD1 (6 bases). This CDR3 contains 15 residues. Trimming took 5 bases from V and 2 from J, leaving 13 bases between them. Looked up from germline, CDR1 is MDHEN and CDR2 is SYDVKM.

This clonotype has ten or more counts. This chain uses TRBV29-1 with TRBJ2-7; D might be TRBD2 (5 bases). Trimming took 0 bases from V and 3 from J, leaving 9 bases between them. Germline V CDR1 and CDR2: SQVTM, ANQGSEA. The CDR3 loop spans 13 amino acids. CDR3 nucleotides: TGCAGCGTTGAAGAGAGGGCTAACTACGAGCAGTACTTC. This gives the protein CSVEERANYEQYF.

Ten or more counts support this clonotype. V is TRBV27 and J is TRBJ1-2, with D possibly TRBD1 on 6 matching bases. The germline gives CDR1 MNHEY, CDR2 SMNVEV (reference sequence). CDR3 length: 13 residues. Trimming cost V 5 bases and J 8 bases, with 15 bases left between them. The CDR3: CASSPTGIRGYTF. Here the CDR3 DNA reads TGTGCCAGCAGTCCCACAGGGATTAGGGGCTACACCTTC.

This sequence joins TRBV20-1 and TRBJ2-5; D is perhaps TRBD1 (5 bases). The germline V gene has CDR1 DFQATT and CDR2 SNEGSKA (reference sequence). The CDR3 loop spans 15 amino acids. V was clipped by 0 bases and J by 1 base, with 12 bases between them. The CDR3 DNA is TGCAGTGCTAGAGATTTTTTGGGGCCCCAAGAGACCCAGTACTTC. Translation gives CSARDFLGPQETQYF.

This clonotype occurred a few times. The rearrangement uses TRBV6-2 or TRBV6-3 and TRBJ2-1, with D hard to call. The CDR3 length is 15 residues. Germline V CDR1 and CDR2: MNHEY, SVGEGT. Trimming cost V 4 bases and J 2 bases, with 12 bases left between them. The CDR3 protein is CASSLRTGPYNEQFF. The DNA of the CDR3 is TGTGCCAGCAGTTTGCGGACGGGCCCCTACAATGAGCAGTTCTTC.

The V gene is TRBV20-1, the J gene TRBJ1-1; D might be TRBD1 (6 bases). There are 11 residues in the CDR3. Germline loops: CDR1 DFQATT, CDR2 SNEGSKA (reference sequence). V shed 5 bases and J shed 10 bases, with 14 bases lying between them. The CDR3 spells CSAPRGGRAFF. CDR3 nucleotides: TGCAGTGCTCCTAGAGGGGGGCGAGCTTTCTTT.

This clonotype turned up a few times. V and J are TRBV28 and TRBJ2-6, with D perhaps given as TRBD1 or TRBD2 (5 bases each). V lost 7 bases to trimming and J lost 0 bases, with 16 bases between them. In germline, CDR1 is MDHEN, CDR2 SYDVKM. The CDR3 length is 17 residues. The CDR3 coding sequence is TGTGCCAGCACCGGGGACGGGATTCACTCTGGGGCCAACGTCCTGACTTTC. It translates to CASTGDGIHSGANVLTF.

This clonotype was seen only a few times. The CDR3 region is CASSQLSGGKNIQYF. The CDR3 region has the DNA TGTGCCAGCAGCCAATTATCAGGGGGCAAAAACATTCAGTACTTC. This rearrangement joins TRBV14 to TRBJ2-4, with 7 bases fitting TRBD1. The J segment lost 3 bases and the V segment lost 2 bases, leaving 4 bases of the junction unmatched. The CDR3 loop spans 15 amino acids. Germline CDR1 and CDR2: SGHDN and FVKESK.